This T cell receptor beta chain was obtained from a study of T cells expressing NK-cell markers. Study conclusions and caveats: Several of the donors also had these clonotypes leading their CD3+CD56-NKG2C+ fraction.

Germline CDR1 is SGHNT and CDR2 is YYREEE (reference sequence). The CDR3 has 15 residues. Comment on this clonotype: Its antigen remains unidentified.

TCRdb reprocessed the 5' RACE reads, keeping one entry per CDR3 protein, no DNA. The ten most abundant clones cover approximately 17% of a sample with some 120,000 distinct CDR3 sequences. V is TRBV5-4 and J is TRBJ1-1. Sequencing was carried out using blood T cells: a sorted CD56 or NKG2C T cell subset, CD4+ or CD8+ T cells, or bulk PBMC T cells (not recorded which). This TCR was recovered from a woman aged 18 to 75 in good health. CDR3 amino acids: CASSCSFGECTEAFF.